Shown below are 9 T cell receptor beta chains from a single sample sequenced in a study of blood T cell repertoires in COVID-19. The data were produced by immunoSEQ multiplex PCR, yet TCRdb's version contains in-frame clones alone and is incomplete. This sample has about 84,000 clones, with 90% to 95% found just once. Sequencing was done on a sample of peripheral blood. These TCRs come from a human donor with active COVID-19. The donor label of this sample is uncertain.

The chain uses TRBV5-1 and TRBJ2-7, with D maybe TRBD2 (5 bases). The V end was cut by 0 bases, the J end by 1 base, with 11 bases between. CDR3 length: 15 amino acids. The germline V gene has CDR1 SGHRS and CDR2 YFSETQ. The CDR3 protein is CASSLESGASYEQYF. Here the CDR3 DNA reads TGCGCCAGCAGCTTGGAGAGCGGAGCTTCCTACGAGCAGTACTTC. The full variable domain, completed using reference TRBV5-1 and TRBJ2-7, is KAGVTQTPRYLIKTRGQQVTLSCSPISGHRSVSWYQQTPGQGLQFLFEYFSETQRNKGNFPGRFSGRQFSNSRSEMNVSTLELGDSALYLCASSLESGASYEQYFGPGTRLTVT.

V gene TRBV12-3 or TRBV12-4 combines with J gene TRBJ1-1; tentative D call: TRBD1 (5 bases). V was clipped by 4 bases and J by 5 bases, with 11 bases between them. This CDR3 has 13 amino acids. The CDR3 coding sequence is TGTGCCAGCAGTTCCGGGGGGAATACTGAAGCTTTCTTT. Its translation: CASSSGGNTEAFF.

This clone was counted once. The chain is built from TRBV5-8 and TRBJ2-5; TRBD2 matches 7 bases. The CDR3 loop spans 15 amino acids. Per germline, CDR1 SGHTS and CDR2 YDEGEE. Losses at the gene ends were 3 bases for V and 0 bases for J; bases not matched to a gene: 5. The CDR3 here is CASSSLLADQETQYF. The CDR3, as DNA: TGTGCCAGCAGCTCTCTTCTAGCGGACCAAGAGACCCAGTACTTC.

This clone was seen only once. The CDR3 here is CASSRDSSYNSPLHF. The CDR3 DNA reads as TGTGCCAGCAGCCGAGACAGTTCCTATAATTCACCCCTCCACTTT. The chain employs TRBV3-1 (or the pseudogene TRBV3-2) and TRBJ1-6; the D gene is possibly TRBD1 (5 bases). In germline, CDR1 is LGHDT, CDR2 YNNKEL (reference sequence). The CDR3 length is 15 residues. V shed 4 bases and J shed 1 base, with 8 bases lying between them.

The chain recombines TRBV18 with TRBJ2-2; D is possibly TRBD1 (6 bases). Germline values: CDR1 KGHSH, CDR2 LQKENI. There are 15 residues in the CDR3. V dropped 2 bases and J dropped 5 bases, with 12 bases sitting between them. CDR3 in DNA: TGTGCCAGCTCACCAACGGGACAAGGGACCGGGGAGCTGTTTTTT. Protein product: CASSPTGQGTGELFF.

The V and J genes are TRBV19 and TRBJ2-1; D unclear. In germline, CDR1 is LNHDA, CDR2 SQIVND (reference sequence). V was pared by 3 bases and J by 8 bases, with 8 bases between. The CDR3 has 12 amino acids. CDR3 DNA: TGTGCCAGTAGTATGGGCGTCGATGAGCAGTTCTTC. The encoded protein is CASSMGVDEQFF. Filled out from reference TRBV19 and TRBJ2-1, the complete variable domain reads DGGITQSPKYLFRKEGQNVTLSCEQNLNHDAMYWYRQDPGQGLRLIYYSQIVNDFQKGDIAEGYSVSREKKESFPLTVTSAQKNPTAFYLCASSMGVDEQFFGPGTRLTVL.

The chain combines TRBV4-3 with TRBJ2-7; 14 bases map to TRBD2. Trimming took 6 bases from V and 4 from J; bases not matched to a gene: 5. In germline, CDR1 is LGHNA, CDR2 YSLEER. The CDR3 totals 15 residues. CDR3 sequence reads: CASRRGLAGVYEQYF. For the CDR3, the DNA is TGCGCCAGCAGAAGGGGACTAGCGGGGGTGTACGAGCAGTACTTC.

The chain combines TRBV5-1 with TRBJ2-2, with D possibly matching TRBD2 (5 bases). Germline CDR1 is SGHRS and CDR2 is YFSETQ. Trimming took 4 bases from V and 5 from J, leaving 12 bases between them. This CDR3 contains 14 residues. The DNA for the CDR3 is TGCGCCAGCAGCCTCACGGGGTTGACCGGGGAGCTGTTTTTT. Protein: CASSLTGLTGELFF.

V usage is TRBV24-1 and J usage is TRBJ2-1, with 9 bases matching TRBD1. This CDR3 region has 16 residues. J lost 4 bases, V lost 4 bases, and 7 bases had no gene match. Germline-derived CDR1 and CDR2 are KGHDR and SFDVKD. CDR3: CATSEQGQGGYNEQFF. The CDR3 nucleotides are TGTGCCACCAGTGAACAGGGACAGGGAGGTTACAATGAGCAGTTCTTC.